The source of this T cell receptor beta chain is a study of blood T cell repertoires in COVID-19. The method was immunoSEQ multiplex PCR; TCRdb's version includes in-frame clones alone and lacks a portion of them. The sample shows 110,000 to 150,000 clones, 80% of them seen only once. The germline gives CDR1 SGHRS, CDR2 YFSETQ. This CDR3 has 16 amino acids. With V trimmed by 7 bases and J by 5 bases, 12 bases remained unmatched. The sequencing sample was made of peripheral blood. The chain employs TRBV5-1 and TRBJ2-2; 9 nucleotides match TRBD1. The receptor comes from a man aged 65 to 85 who had recovered from COVID-19. The CDR3 nucleotides are TGCGCCAGCCAGAAGAATTCCGGGACAGGGACCGGGGAGCTGTTTTTT. This translates into CASQKNSGTGTGELFF.